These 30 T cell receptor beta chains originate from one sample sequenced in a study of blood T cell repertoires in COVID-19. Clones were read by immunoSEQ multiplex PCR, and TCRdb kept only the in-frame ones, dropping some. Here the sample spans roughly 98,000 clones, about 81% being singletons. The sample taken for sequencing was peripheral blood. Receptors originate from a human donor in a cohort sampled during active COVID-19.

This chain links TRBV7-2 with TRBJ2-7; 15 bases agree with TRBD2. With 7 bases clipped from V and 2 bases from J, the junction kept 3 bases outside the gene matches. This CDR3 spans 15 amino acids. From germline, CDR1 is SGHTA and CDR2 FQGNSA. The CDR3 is CASIRTSGGAYEQYF. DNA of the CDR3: TGTGCCAGCATCCGGACTAGCGGGGGGGCCTACGAGCAGTACTTC.

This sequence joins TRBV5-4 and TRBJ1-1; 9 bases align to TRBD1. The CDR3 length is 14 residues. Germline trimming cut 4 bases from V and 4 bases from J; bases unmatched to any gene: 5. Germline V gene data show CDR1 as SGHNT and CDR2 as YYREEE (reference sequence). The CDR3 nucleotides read TGTGCCAGCAGCAGGGACAGGGTAGGCACTGAAGCTTTCTTT. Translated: CASSRDRVGTEAFF.

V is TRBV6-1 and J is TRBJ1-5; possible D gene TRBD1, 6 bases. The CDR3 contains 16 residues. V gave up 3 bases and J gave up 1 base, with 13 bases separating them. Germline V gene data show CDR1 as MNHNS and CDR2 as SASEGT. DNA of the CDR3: TGTGCCAGCAGTGACCTGACAGGCGCAAGCAATCAGCCCCAGCATTTT. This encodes CASSDLTGASNQPQHF.

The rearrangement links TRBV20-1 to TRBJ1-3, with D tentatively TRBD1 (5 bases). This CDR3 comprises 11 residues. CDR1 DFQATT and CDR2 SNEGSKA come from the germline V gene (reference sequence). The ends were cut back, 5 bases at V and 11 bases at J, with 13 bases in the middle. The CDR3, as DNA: TGCAGTGCTCATAGACAGAGCGCCATATATTTT. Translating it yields CSAHRQSAIYF.

In nucleotides, the CDR3 is TGTGCCAGCAGTTCCGGGACAGCATCCACAGATACGCAGTATTTT. Translating gives CASSSGTASTDTQYF. The rearrangement links TRBV28 to TRBJ2-3, with 7 bases matching TRBD1. CDR3 length: 15 amino acids. The V and J ends lost 4 bases and 2 bases, in that order; junction bases with no gene match: 6. The germline V gene has CDR1 MDHEN and CDR2 SYDVKM.

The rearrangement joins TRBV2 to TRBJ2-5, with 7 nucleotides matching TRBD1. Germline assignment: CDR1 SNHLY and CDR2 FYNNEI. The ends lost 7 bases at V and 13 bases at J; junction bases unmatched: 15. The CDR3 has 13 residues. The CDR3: CASTLTGLNEGYF. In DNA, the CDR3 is TGTGCCAGCACCCTGACAGGGCTGAATGAGGGGTACTTC. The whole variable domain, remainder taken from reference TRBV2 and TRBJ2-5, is EPEVTQTPSHQVTQMGQEVILRCVPISNHLYFYWYRQILGQKVEFLVSFYNNEISEKSEIFDDQFSVERPDGSNFTLKIRSTKLEDSAMYFCASTLTGLNEGYFGPGTRLLVL.

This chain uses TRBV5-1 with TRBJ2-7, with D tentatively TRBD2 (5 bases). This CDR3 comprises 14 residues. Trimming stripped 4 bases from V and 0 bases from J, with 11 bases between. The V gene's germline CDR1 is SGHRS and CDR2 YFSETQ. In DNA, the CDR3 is TGCGCCAGCAGCCGGGATGGCCTCTCCTACGAGCAGTACTTC. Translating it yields CASSRDGLSYEQYF.

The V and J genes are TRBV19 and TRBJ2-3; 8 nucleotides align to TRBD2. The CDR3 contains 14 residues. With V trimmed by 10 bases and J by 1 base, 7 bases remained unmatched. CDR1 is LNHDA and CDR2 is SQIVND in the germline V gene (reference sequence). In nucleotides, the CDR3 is TGTGCCACCCTACCGGGGGGGGGCACAGATACGCAGTATTTT. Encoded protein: CATLPGGGTDTQYF.

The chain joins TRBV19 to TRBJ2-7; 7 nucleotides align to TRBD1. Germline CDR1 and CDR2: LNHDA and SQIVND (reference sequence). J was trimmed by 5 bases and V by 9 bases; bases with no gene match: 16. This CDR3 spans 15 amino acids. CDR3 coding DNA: TGTGCCAGCACGCATGGGACAGCAGGGCCGGACGAGCAGTACTTC. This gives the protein CASTHGTAGPDEQYF. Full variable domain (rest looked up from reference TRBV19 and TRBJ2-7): DGGITQSPKYLFRKEGQNVTLSCEQNLNHDAMYWYRQDPGQGLRLIYYSQIVNDFQKGDIAEGYSVSREKKESFPLTVTSAQKNPTAFYLCASTHGTAGPDEQYFGPGTRLTVT.

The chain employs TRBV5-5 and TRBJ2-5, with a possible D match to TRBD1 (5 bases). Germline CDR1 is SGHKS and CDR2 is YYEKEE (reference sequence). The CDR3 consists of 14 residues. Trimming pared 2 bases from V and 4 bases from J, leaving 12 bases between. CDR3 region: CASSFPGSGETQYF. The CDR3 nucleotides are TGTGCCAGCAGCTTCCCAGGGTCCGGAGAGACCCAGTACTTC.

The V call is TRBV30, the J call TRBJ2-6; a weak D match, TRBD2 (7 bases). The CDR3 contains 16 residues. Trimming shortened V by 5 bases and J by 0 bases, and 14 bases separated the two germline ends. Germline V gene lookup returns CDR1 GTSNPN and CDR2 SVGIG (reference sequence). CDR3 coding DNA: TGTGCCTGGGGGGGGGACACCCGCTCTGGGGCCAACGTCCTGACTTTC. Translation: CAWGGDTRSGANVLTF.

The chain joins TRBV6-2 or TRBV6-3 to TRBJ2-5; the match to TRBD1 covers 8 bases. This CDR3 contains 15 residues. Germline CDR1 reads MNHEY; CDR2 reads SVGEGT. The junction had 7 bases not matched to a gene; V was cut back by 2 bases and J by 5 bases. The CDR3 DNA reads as TGTGCCAGCAGTTACCCAGGGGGCGCGTTGGAGACCCAGTACTTC. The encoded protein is CASSYPGGALETQYF.

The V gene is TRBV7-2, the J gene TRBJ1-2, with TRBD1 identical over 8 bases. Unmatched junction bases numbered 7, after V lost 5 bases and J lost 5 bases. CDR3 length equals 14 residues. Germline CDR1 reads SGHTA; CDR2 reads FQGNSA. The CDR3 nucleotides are TGTGCCAGCAGCCCATCAGGACAGGGTTATGGCTACACCTTC. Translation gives CASSPSGQGYGYTF. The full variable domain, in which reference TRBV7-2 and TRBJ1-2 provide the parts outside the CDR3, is GAGVSQSPSNKVTEKGKDVELRCDPISGHTALYWYRQSLGQGLEFLIYFQGNSAPDKSGLPSDRFSAERTGGSVSTLTIQRTQQEDSAVYLCASSPSGQGYGYTFGSGTRLTVV.

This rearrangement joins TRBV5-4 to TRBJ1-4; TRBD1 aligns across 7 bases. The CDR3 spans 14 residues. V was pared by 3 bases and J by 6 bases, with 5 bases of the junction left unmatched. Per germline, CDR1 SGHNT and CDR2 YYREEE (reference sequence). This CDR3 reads CASSSETGDEKLFF. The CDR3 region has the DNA TGTGCCAGCAGCTCTGAAACAGGGGATGAAAAACTGTTTTTT.

The CDR3 bases are TGTGCCAGCTGCCCCCGGAGGGAGAACACTGAAGCTTTCTTT. This gives the protein CASCPRRENTEAFF. This rearrangement joins TRBV7-2 to TRBJ1-1; no reliable D call. V lost 8 bases, J lost 1 base, and 14 bases lay in between. This CDR3 has 14 amino acids. Looked up from germline, CDR1 is SGHTA and CDR2 is FQGNSA.

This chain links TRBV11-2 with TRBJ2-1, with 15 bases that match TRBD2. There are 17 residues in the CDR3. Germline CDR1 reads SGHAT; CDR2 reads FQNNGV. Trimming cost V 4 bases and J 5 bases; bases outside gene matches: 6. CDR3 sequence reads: CASSSPGLAGGHNEQFF. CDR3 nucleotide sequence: TGTGCCAGCAGCTCTCCGGGACTAGCGGGGGGTCACAATGAGCAGTTCTTC.

The CDR3 DNA reads as TGTGCCAGCAGCTTACTCGCTAGCACAGATACGCAGTATTTT. This sequence encodes CASSLLASTDTQYF. The V call is TRBV14, the J call TRBJ2-3; D remains unclear. In germline, CDR1 is SGHDN, CDR2 FVKESK. The CDR3 totals 14 residues. The germline V and J ends were trimmed by 5 bases and 0 bases, with 9 bases remaining between them.

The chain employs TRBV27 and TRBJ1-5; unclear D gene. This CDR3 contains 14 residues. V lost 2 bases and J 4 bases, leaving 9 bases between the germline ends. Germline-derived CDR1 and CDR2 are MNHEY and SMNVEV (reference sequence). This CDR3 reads CASSLAGINQPQHF. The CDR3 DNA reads TGTGCCAGCAGTTTAGCGGGGATAAATCAGCCCCAGCATTTT.

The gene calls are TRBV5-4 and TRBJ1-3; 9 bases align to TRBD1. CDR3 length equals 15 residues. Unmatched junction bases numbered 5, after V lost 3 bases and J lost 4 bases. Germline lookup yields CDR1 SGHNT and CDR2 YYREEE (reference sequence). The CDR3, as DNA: TGTGCCAGCAGCTCCCGACAGGGGGGCGGAAACACCATATATTTT. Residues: CASSSRQGGGNTIYF. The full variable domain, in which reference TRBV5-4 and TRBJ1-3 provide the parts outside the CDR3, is ETGVTQSPTHLIKTRGQQVTLRCSSQSGHNTVSWYQQALGQGPQFIFQYYREEENGRGNFPPRFSGLQFPNYSSELNVNALELDDSALYLCASSSRQGGGNTIYFGEGSWLTVV.

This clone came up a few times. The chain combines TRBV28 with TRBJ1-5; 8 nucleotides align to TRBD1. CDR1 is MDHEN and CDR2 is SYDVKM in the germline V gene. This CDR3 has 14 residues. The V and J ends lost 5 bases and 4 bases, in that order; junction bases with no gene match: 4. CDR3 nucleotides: TGTGCCAGCAGTCCCAGGGGGCGGAATCAGCCCCAGCATTTT. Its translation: CASSPRGRNQPQHF. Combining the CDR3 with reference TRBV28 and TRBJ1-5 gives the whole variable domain DVKVTQSSRYLVKRTGEKVFLECVQDMDHENMFWYRQDPGLGLRLIYFSYDVKMKEKGDIPEGYSVSREKKERFSLILESASTNQTSMYLCASSPRGRNQPQHFGDGTRLSIL.

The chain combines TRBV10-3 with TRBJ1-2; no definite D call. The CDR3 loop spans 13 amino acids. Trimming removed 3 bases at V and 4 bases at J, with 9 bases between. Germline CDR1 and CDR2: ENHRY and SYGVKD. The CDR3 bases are TGTGCCATCAGTGACGGCGGGATCTATGGCTACACCTTC. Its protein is CAISDGGIYGYTF.

CDR3 amino acids: CASTKGHLNTEAFF. In DNA, the CDR3 is TGTGCCAGCACCAAGGGACACTTGAACACTGAAGCTTTCTTT. The chain is built from TRBV6-5 and TRBJ1-1; weak D call: TRBD1 (6 bases). This CDR3 contains 14 residues. Trimming took off 7 bases at V and 0 bases at J, with 12 bases between the two ends. Germline values: CDR1 MNHEY, CDR2 SVGAGI.

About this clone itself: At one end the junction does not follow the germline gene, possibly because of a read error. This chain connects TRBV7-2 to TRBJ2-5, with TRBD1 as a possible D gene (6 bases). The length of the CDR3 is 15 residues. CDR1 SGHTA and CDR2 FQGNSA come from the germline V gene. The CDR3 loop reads CASSFDRTTQGTQYF. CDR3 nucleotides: TGTGCCAGCAGCTTCGACAGGACCACCCAAGGGACCCAGTACTTC.

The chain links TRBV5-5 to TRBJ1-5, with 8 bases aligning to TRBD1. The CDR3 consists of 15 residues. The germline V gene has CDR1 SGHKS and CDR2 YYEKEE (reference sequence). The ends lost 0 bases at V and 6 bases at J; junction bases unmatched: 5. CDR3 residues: CASSLGGTGVQPQHF. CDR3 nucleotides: TGTGCCAGCAGCTTGGGTGGGACAGGAGTTCAGCCCCAGCATTTT.

The CDR3 bases are TGTGCCAGCAGCTCGACAGGGGAAAACACAGATACGCAGTATTTT. Its translation: CASSSTGENTDTQYF. The V gene is TRBV7-9, the J gene TRBJ2-3; 8 bases fit TRBD1. From germline, CDR1 is SEHNR and CDR2 FQNEAQ (reference sequence). This CDR3 has 15 residues. The J segment lost 2 bases and the V segment lost 4 bases, leaving 5 bases of the junction unmatched. Filled out from reference TRBV7-9 and TRBJ2-3, the complete variable domain reads DTGVSQNPRHKITKRGQNVTFRCDPISEHNRLYWYRQTLGQGPEFLTYFQNEAQLEKSRLLSDRFSAERPKGSFSTLEIQRTEQGDSAMYLCASSSTGENTDTQYFGPGTRLTVL.

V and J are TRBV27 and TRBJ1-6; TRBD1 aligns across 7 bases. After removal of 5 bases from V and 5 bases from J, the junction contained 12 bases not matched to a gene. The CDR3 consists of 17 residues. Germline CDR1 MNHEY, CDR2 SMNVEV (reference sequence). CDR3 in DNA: TGTGCCAGCAGTGAATACGGACAGGCTTGGAATAATTCACCCCTCCACTTT. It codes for CASSEYGQAWNNSPLHF.

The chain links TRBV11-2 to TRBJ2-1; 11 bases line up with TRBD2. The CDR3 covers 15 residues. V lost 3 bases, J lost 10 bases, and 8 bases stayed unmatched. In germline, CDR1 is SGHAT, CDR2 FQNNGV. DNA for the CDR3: TGTGCCAGCAGCTTTAATAGCGGGGGGGCGGGCGAGCAGTTCTTC. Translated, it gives CASSFNSGGAGEQFF.

CDR3 bases: TGTGCCAGCAGTTATATCGGTGAGCAGTTCTTC. Protein product: CASSYIGEQFF. This sequence joins TRBV6-2 or TRBV6-3 and TRBJ2-1; D is undetermined. The CDR3 covers 11 residues. CDR1 MNHEY and CDR2 SVGEGT come from the germline V gene. The V end lost 3 bases, the J end lost 9 bases, and 6 bases lay between the germline ends.

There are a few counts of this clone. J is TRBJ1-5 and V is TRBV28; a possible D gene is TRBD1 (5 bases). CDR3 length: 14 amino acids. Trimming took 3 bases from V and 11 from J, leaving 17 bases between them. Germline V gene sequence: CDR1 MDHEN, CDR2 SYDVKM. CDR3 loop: CASSLVQGGGSQHF. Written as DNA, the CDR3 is TGTGCCAGCAGTTTGGTTCAGGGTGGAGGGTCCCAGCATTTT.

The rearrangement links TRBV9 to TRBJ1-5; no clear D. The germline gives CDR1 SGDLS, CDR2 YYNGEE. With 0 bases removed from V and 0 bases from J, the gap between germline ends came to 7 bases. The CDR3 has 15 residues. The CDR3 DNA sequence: TGTGCCAGCAGCGTAGTCCCAGATAGCAATCAGCCCCAGCATTTT. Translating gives CASSVVPDSNQPQHF. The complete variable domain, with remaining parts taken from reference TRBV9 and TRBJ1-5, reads DSGVTQTPKHLITATGQRVTLRCSPRSGDLSVYWYQQSLDQGLQFLIQYYNGEERAKGNILERFSAQQFPDLHSELNLSSLELGDSALYFCASSVVPDSNQPQHFGDGTRLSIL.